This T cell receptor (beta chain) was retrieved from a study of blood T cell repertoires in COVID-19. Residents of about 25 US areas, aged about 18 to 95 years, made up the participants. Participants reported their clinical history, and cohort assignment relied on those reports. Up to 2 weeks before entering the study, exposed participants had met a COVID-19 case. The CDR3 spans 17 residues. V was clipped by 1 base and J by 4 bases; unmatched bases: 6. The data were produced by immunoSEQ multiplex PCR, yet TCRdb's version contains in-frame clones alone and is incomplete. Of 350,000 to 500,000 clones listed, approximately 91% are singletons.

The gene calls are TRBV23-1 and TRBJ2-5; TRBD2 agrees at 13 bases. TRBV23-1 is sorted into the ORF group, with uncertain function. The sequenced material came from PBMCs or T cells enriched from blood (not recorded which). This receptor was identified in a young woman who had been exposed to COVID-19. DNA for the CDR3: TGCGCCAGCAGTCAATTCGGACTAGCGGGGGAGGGAGAGACCCAGTACTTC. It translates to CASSQFGLAGEGETQYF.